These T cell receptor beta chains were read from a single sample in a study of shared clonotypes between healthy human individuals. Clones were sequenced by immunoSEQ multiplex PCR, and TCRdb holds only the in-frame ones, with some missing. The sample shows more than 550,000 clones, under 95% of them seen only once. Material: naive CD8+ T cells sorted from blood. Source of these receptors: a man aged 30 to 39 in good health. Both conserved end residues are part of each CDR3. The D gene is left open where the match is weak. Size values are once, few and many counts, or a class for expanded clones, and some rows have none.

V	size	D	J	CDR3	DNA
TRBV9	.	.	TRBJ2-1	CASSVEVTYNEQFF	TGTGCCAGCAGCGTAGAGGTGACCTACAATGAGCAGTTCTTC
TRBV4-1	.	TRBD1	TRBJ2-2	CASSQEGVRTGTGELFF	TGCGCCAGCAGCCAAGAAGGGGTACGGACAGGGACCGGGGAGCTGTTTTTT
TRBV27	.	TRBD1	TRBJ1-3	CASSPTGFSGNTIYF	TGTGCCAGCAGTCCGACAGGGTTTTCTGGAAACACCATATATTTT
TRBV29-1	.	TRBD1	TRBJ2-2	CSVETEGQGLAGELFF	TGCAGCGTTGAAACAGAGGGACAGGGGCTGGCCGGGGAGCTGTTTTTT
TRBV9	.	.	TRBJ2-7	CASSAGSSPYEQYF	TGTGCCAGCAGCGCAGGAAGTAGCCCCTACGAGCAGTACTTC
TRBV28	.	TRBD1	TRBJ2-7	CASRPRDRGSSYEQYF	TGTGCCAGCAGACCCCGGGACAGGGGGAGCTCCTACGAGCAGTACTTC
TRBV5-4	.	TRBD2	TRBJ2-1	CASSFGTSSVDEQFF	TGTGCCAGCAGCTTCGGGACTAGCAGTGTCGATGAGCAGTTCTTC
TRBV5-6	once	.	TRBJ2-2	CASSSPKQAGELFF	TGTGCCAGCAGCTCACCAAAGCAAGCCGGGGAGCTGTTTTTT
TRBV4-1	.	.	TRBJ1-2	CASSQDSGDYGYTF	TGCGCCAGCAGCCAAGATTCAGGGGACTATGGCTACACCTTC
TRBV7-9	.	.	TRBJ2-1	CATQVSSYNEQFF	TGTGCCACCCAAGTTAGCTCCTACAATGAGCAGTTCTTC
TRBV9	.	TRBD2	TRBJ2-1	CASSPRTSGRNEQFF	TGTGCCAGCAGCCCACGGACTAGCGGGAGAAATGAGCAGTTCTTC
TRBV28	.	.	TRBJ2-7	CASSSAGVYDEQYF	TGTGCCAGCAGTTCGGCAGGGGTGTATGACGAGCAGTACTTC
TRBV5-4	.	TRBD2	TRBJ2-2	CASSLASGRTGELFF	TGTGCCAGCAGCTTGGCTAGCGGGAGAACCGGGGAGCTGTTTTTT
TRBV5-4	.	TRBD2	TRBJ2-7	CASSWDYSREQYF	TGTGCCAGCAGCTGGGACTATAGTAGAGAGCAGTACTTC
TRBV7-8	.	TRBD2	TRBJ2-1	CASSPGGGPRGEQFF	TGTGCCAGCAGCCCGGGGGGGGGCCCGCGGGGTGAGCAGTTCTTC
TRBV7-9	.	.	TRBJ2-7	CASSLNRPRGYEQYF	TGTGCCAGCAGCTTAAATAGACCCAGAGGTTACGAGCAGTACTTC
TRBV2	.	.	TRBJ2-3	CASSGITAGTDTQYF	TGTGCCAGCAGTGGTATAACTGCCGGCACAGATACGCAGTATTTT
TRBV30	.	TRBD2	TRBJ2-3	CAWSDGTSGTDTQYF	TGTGCCTGGAGTGACGGGACTAGCGGCACAGATACGCAGTATTTT
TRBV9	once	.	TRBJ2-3	CASSVGISGSTDTQYF	TGTGCCAGCAGCGTAGGGATTAGCGGCTCCACAGATACGCAGTATTTT
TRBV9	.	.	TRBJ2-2	CASSISGRGQTGELFF	TGTGCCAGCAGCATCTCCGGGAGGGGGCAGACCGGGGAGCTGTTTTTT
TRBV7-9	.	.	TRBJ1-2	CASSLGPGQTIYYGYTF	TGTGCCAGCAGCTTGGGGCCCGGACAGACCATATACTATGGCTACACCTTC
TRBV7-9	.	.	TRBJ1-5	CASSPGQSQPQHF	TGTGCCAGCAGTCCAGGGCAGAGTCAGCCCCAGCATTTT
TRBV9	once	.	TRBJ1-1	CASSVAGGNTEAFF	TGTGCCAGCAGCGTAGCGGGGGGGAACACTGAAGCTTTCTTT
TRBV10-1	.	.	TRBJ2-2	CASSERLGGTGELFF	TGCGCCAGCAGTGAGCGACTAGGAGGCACCGGGGAGCTGTTTTTT
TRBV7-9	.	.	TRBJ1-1	CASSLMLGARNTEAFF	TGTGCCAGCAGCTTAATGTTGGGGGCGAGGAACACTGAAGCTTTCTTT
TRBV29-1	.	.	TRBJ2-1	CSGVQSSYNEQFF	TGCAGCGGGGTCCAAAGCTCCTACAATGAGCAGTTCTTC
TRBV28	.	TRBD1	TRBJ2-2	CASSTRTGDTGELFF	TGTGCCAGCAGCACTCGGACAGGGGACACCGGGGAGCTGTTTTTT
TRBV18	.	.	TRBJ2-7	CASSPQNTYEQYF	TGTGCCAGCTCACCACAGAATACCTACGAGCAGTACTTC
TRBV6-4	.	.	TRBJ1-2	CASSDPRAEFRQYGYTF	TGTGCCAGCAGTGACCCACGAGCCGAATTCCGACAGTATGGCTACACCTTC
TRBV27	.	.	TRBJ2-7	CASSLYSGRYEQYF	TGTGCCAGCAGTTTATATTCAGGGCGGTACGAGCAGTACTTC
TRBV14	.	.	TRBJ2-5	CASSQDLDEETQYF	TGTGCCAGCAGCCAAGATCTCGACGAAGAGACCCAGTACTTC
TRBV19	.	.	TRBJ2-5	CASSIGVSGQETQYF	TGTGCCAGTAGTATAGGAGTTAGCGGACAAGAGACCCAGTACTTC
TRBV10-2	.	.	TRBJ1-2	CASSNYGTEYGYGYTF	TGCGCCAGCAGTAACTACGGGACGGAGTATGGCTATGGCTACACCTTC
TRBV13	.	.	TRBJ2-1	CASSLVNNEQFF	TGTGCCAGTAGCTTGGTCAACAATGAGCAGTTCTTC
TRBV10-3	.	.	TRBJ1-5	CAISEVSSSGQPQHF	TGTGCCATCAGTGAGGTGAGTTCATCCGGGCAGCCCCAGCATTTT
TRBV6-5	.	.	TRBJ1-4	CATGSGHFNEKLFF	TGTGCCACAGGCTCGGGTCATTTTAATGAAAAACTGTTTTTT
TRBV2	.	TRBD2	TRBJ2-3	CASSDPRRTSGSGVDTQYF	TGTGCCAGCAGTGATCCCCGTCGGACTAGCGGGAGCGGTGTAGATACGCAGTATTTT
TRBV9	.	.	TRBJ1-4	CASSVGTGNEKLFF	TGTGCCAGCAGCGTAGGCACAGGTAATGAAAAACTGTTTTTT
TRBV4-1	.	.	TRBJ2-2	CASSQGQAGELFF	TGCGCCAGCAGCCAAGGACAAGCCGGGGAGCTGTTTTTT
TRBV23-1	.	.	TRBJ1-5	CASSHGDNQPQHF	TGCGCCAGCAGTCACGGTGATAATCAGCCCCAGCATTTT
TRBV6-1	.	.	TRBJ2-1	CASSGQSYSYNEQFF	TGTGCCAGCAGTGGACAGAGCTACTCCTACAATGAGCAGTTCTTC
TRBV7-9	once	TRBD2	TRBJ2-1	CASSLAVNEQFF	TGTGCCAGCAGTCTAGCGGTCAATGAGCAGTTCTTC
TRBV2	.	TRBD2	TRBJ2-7	CAIREASGYEQYF	TGTGCCATACGGGAGGCTAGCGGCTACGAGCAGTACTTC
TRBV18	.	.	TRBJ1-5	CASSPRGGKSQPQHF	TGTGCCAGCTCACCACGGGGGGGGAAAAGTCAGCCCCAGCATTTT
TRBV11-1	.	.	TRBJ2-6	CASSLGPGAGANVLTF	TGTGCCAGCAGCTTAGGGCCGGGAGCTGGGGCCAACGTCCTGACTTTC
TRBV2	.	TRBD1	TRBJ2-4	CASSLHLQGDIQYF	TGTGCCAGCAGTCTACACCTTCAGGGGGACATTCAGTACTTC
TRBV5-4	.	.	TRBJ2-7	CASYPQGSWPHEQYF	TGTGCCAGCTACCCTCAGGGGTCATGGCCCCACGAGCAGTACTTC
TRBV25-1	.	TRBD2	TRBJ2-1	CASSVSGTSYNEQFF	TGTGCCAGCAGTGTTAGCGGGACTAGCTACAATGAGCAGTTCTTC
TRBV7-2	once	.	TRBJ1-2	CASSFTNYGYTF	TGTGCCAGCAGCTTTACTAACTATGGCTACACCTTC
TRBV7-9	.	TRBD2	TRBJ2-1	CASSQGAGDNYNEQFF	TGTGCCAGCAGCCAAGGTGCGGGAGACAACTACAATGAGCAGTTCTTC
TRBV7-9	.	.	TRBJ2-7	CASSPRQIVIYEQYF	TGTGCCAGCAGCCCCAGACAGATCGTCATCTACGAGCAGTACTTC
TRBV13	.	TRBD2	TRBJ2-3	CASSIAGTSGRAADTQYF	TGTGCCAGCAGCATAGCGGGGACTAGCGGGAGGGCCGCAGATACGCAGTATTTT
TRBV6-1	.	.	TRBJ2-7	CASSERDPYEQYF	TGTGCCAGCAGTGAACGGGACCCCTACGAGCAGTACTTC